This T cell receptor (beta chain) was identified during a study of blood T cell repertoires in COVID-19. The repertoire was sequenced with immunoSEQ multiplex PCR; TCRdb's copy has only in-frame clones and lacks some. Of about 270,000 clones in the sample, 86% are singletons; the top ten hold around 14%. Trimming took 3 bases from V and 3 from J; bases not matched to a gene: 3. This CDR3 is built from 14 residues. Germline loops: CDR1 LNHDA, CDR2 SQIVND (reference sequence). The chain carries TRBV19 and TRBJ2-3; TRBD1 agrees at 7 bases. Material: peripheral blood. This clonotype was sampled from a woman in her 70s with COVID-19, enrolled during active disease. CDR3 DNA sequence: TGTGCCAGTAGTATTAGGGACAGTACAGATACGCAGTATTTT. It codes for CASSIRDSTDTQYF.